Below, 9 T cell receptor beta chains from the same sample are listed, as sequenced in a study of blood T cell repertoires in COVID-19. This table comes from immunoSEQ multiplex PCR, and its TCRdb copy is limited to in-frame clones, with some not included. The sample has about 230,000 clones; more than 75% are singletons. The specimen sequenced was peripheral blood. These receptors were obtained from a man in his forties or fifties with acute or convalescent COVID-19.

The chain combines TRBV24-1 with TRBJ2-1; a possible D gene is TRBD2 (7 bases). The germline V gene encodes CDR1 KGHDR and CDR2 SFDVKD. There are 17 residues in the CDR3. V dropped 2 bases and J dropped 5 bases, with 18 bases sitting between them. This chain's CDR3 is CATSDSELAGAHNEQFF. CDR3 in DNA: TGTGCCACCAGTGATTCAGAGCTCGCGGGGGCCCACAATGAGCAGTTCTTC.

The gene calls are TRBV5-5 and TRBJ2-7; the D gene is possibly TRBD1 (7 bases). Trimming took off 3 bases at V and 6 bases at J, with 13 bases between the two ends. The CDR3 is 13 amino acids. The germline V gene encodes CDR1 SGHKS and CDR2 YYEKEE (reference sequence). CDR3 sequence reads: CASSSGGPLEQYF. CDR3 bases: TGTGCCAGCAGCTCAGGGGGGCCACTCGAGCAGTACTTC.

The J gene is TRBJ1-2, the V gene TRBV10-3, with D uncertain. The V and J ends lost 2 bases and 8 bases respectively, with 18 bases between them. The length of the CDR3 is 15 residues. In germline, CDR1 is ENHRY, CDR2 SYGVKD. In DNA form, the CDR3 reads TGTGCCATCAGTGAGGCGACATCCTTACCTGAGGGCTACACCTTC. Its translation: CAISEATSLPEGYTF.

This clone was recorded once. The J gene is TRBJ1-6, the V gene TRBV4-1, with 7 bases aligning to TRBD1. Trimming removed 4 bases from V and 4 bases from J; junction bases left unmatched: 7. Germline CDR1 is MGHRA and CDR2 is YSYEKL. The CDR3 runs to 16 residues. The CDR3 nucleotides read TGCGCCAGCAGCCCCGGGACAGAATCTTATAATTCACCCCTCCACTTT. Encoded protein: CASSPGTESYNSPLHF.

This clone was recorded only once. CDR3: CASSQVVGLITDTQYF. The CDR3 region has the DNA TGTGCCAGCAGCCAAGTCGTGGGACTGATCACAGATACGCAGTATTTT. The V and J genes are TRBV4-2 and TRBJ2-3; the D gene is possibly TRBD2 (6 bases). The V end lost 1 base, the J end lost 2 bases, and 13 bases lay between the germline ends. The germline gives CDR1 LGHNA, CDR2 YNFKEQ. The CDR3 is made up of 16 amino acids.

This clone appeared once. The chain is built from TRBV10-1 and TRBJ1-1; 8 bases align to TRBD1. Germline lookup yields CDR1 WNHNN and CDR2 SYGVQD (reference sequence). V lost 0 bases and J lost 0; bases outside the gene matches: 9. The CDR3 extends over 18 amino acids. The CDR3 reads CASSESRDRLRMNTEAFF. The CDR3 coding sequence is TGCGCCAGCAGTGAGTCCCGGGACAGGCTGAGAATGAACACTGAAGCTTTCTTT.

The CDR3 reads CASSRTLSGQGYNEQFF. As DNA, the CDR3 is TGTGCCAGCAGTCGCACCCTCTCGGGACAGGGATACAATGAGCAGTTCTTC. The V call is TRBV6-2 or TRBV6-3, the J call TRBJ2-1, with TRBD1 matching 9 bases. Trimming cost V 5 bases and J 4 bases; bases outside gene matches: 12. This CDR3 contains 17 residues. Germline assignment: CDR1 MNHEY and CDR2 SVGEGT.

The chain joins TRBV7-8 to TRBJ2-4, with a tentative D call TRBD2 (7 bases). Germline V lookup: CDR1 SGHVS, CDR2 FQNEAQ. V was cut by 3 bases and J by 7 bases, with 13 bases left in between. The CDR3 consists of 14 residues. CDR3 amino acids: CASSFGGRGNIQYF. CDR3 DNA sequence: TGTGCCAGCAGCTTCGGGGGGCGCGGGAACATTCAGTACTTC.

V usage is TRBV6-2 or TRBV6-3 and J usage is TRBJ2-3; TRBD2 might be the D (7 bases). Trimming cost V 0 bases and J 0 bases, with 19 bases left between them. The CDR3 contains 19 residues. CDR1 is MNHEY and CDR2 is SVGEGT in the germline V gene. CDR3 protein: CASSYSIGGQSSSTDTQYF. CDR3 sequence (DNA): TGTGCCAGCAGTTACTCGATCGGGGGGCAGTCTTCAAGCACAGATACGCAGTATTTT.